A single sample is the source of the 17 T cell receptor beta chains below, sequenced in a study of T cell responses to AZD1222 COVID-19 vaccine. Clones were sequenced by immunoSEQ multiplex PCR, and TCRdb holds only the in-frame ones, with some missing. The sample yields some 120,000 clones, 65% to 90% seen once. Sequencing used peripheral blood, obtained 28 days after the second AZD1222 dose. The receptors stem from an adult who received the AZD1222 COVID-19 vaccine.

This clone has only one observation. The V call is TRBV4-3, the J call TRBJ2-1; no definite D call. CDR3 size: 13 residues. CDR1 and CDR2 from the germline V gene are LGHNA and YSLEER. Trimming removed 4 bases from V and 5 bases from J, with 9 bases in between. The CDR3: CASSPQADNEQFF. DNA for the CDR3: TGCGCCAGCAGCCCCCAGGCAGACAATGAGCAGTTCTTC.

The chain links TRBV4-1 to TRBJ1-5, with no clear D. V shed 5 bases and J shed 0 bases, with 11 bases lying between them. This CDR3 has 15 amino acids. Germline lookup yields CDR1 MGHRA and CDR2 YSYEKL. The CDR3 DNA reads as TGCGCCAGCAGCGTTGTGGGGTATAGCAATCAGCCCCAGCATTTT. Its translation: CASSVVGYSNQPQHF.

The gene calls are TRBV9 and TRBJ2-7, with 11 bases lining up with TRBD2. Germline-derived CDR1 and CDR2 are SGDLS and YYNGEE. This CDR3 is built from 14 residues. J lost 7 bases, V lost 4 bases, and 7 bases had no gene match. CDR3: CASSISGGAGEQYF. The CDR3 coding sequence is TGTGCCAGCAGCATTAGCGGGGGGGCAGGGGAGCAGTACTTC.

This chain uses TRBV7-9 with TRBJ1-6; 8 bases are shared with TRBD1. The CDR3 is 16 residues long. The germline gives CDR1 SEHNR, CDR2 FQNEAQ (reference sequence). Trimming took 4 bases from V and 7 from J; bases not matched to a gene: 9. The CDR3 loop reads CASSSDRGYRNSPLHF. The CDR3, as DNA: TGTGCCAGCAGCTCCGACAGGGGCTATAGGAATTCACCCCTCCACTTT.

The gene calls are TRBV4-1 and TRBJ2-7, with D unclear. V gave up 4 bases and J gave up 0 bases, with 13 bases separating them. Looked up from germline, CDR1 is MGHRA and CDR2 is YSYEKL. The CDR3 consists of 15 residues. The CDR3 coding sequence is TGCGCCAGCAGCCTTCTTTACCAAAGCTCCTACGAGCAGTACTTC. Encoded protein: CASSLLYQSSYEQYF.

This chain links TRBV3-1 (or the pseudogene TRBV3-2) with TRBJ2-3; D gene uncertain. The CDR3 has 12 amino acids. Between the trimmed V and J ends, which lost 4 bases and 1 base, there was a span of 3 bases. The germline V gene encodes CDR1 LGHDT and CDR2 YNNKEL (reference sequence). The CDR3: CASSLCTDTQYF. The CDR3 region has the DNA TGTGCCAGCAGCCTTTGCACAGATACGCAGTATTTT.

V usage is TRBV7-3 and J usage is TRBJ1-1; D is unresolved. The CDR3 sequence is 13 residues long. Germline loops: CDR1 SGHTA, CDR2 FQGTGA. The V and J ends lost 5 bases and 6 bases respectively, with 13 bases between them. In DNA form, the CDR3 reads TGTGCCAGCAGCCCCTTTAGGGATGCTGAAGCTTTCTTT. As protein: CASSPFRDAEAFF.

V and J are TRBV24-1 and TRBJ1-5; weak D call: TRBD1 (6 bases). V was shortened by 3 bases and J by 6 bases, with 11 bases between the two germline ends. The V gene's germline CDR1 is KGHDR and CDR2 SFDVKD. The CDR3 loop spans 14 amino acids. The DNA of the CDR3 is TGTGCCACCAGTGATGCTACAGGGAGTCAGCCCCAGCATTTT. Its protein is CATSDATGSQPQHF.

This clone was detected ten times or more. V usage is TRBV27 and J usage is TRBJ2-1; possibly TRBD1 for D (6 bases). The CDR3 consists of 14 residues. In germline, CDR1 is MNHEY, CDR2 SMNVEV (reference sequence). The germline V and J ends were trimmed by 2 bases and 4 bases, with 9 bases remaining between them. In nucleotides, the CDR3 is TGTGCCAGCAGTTTAGGGGGCCAGTACAATGAGCAGTTCTTC. Translation: CASSLGGQYNEQFF.

This rearrangement joins TRBV27 to TRBJ1-1, with 7 bases that match TRBD1. J lost 0 bases, V lost 5 bases, and 15 bases had no gene match. Germline V gives CDR1 MNHEY, CDR2 SMNVEV (reference sequence). CDR3 length: 18 amino acids. The CDR3 nucleotides are TGTGCCAGCAGTGCACGAAACAGGGGCCTGAGTGTGAACACTGAAGCTTTCTTT. Its protein is CASSARNRGLSVNTEAFF.

The rearrangement links TRBV2 to TRBJ1-2; TRBD1 aligns across 9 bases. The trim removed 5 bases at V and 2 bases at J, leaving 3 bases unmatched. CDR3 length equals 14 residues. Germline CDR1 reads SNHLY; CDR2 reads FYNNEI. DNA of the CDR3: TGTGCCAGCAGTCGGACAGGGGTGAACTATGGCTACACCTTC. Protein product: CASSRTGVNYGYTF.

The chain has TRBV11-2 and TRBJ1-2; 7 positions match TRBD1. The CDR3 covers 15 residues. V was clipped by 4 bases and J by 4 bases; unmatched bases: 9. Per germline, CDR1 SGHAT and CDR2 FQNNGV. The CDR3 DNA reads TGTGCCAGCAGCTCCGTGAGACAGGGAGGCTATGGCTACACCTTC. Translating it yields CASSSVRQGGYGYTF.

This clone has only a few counts. The chain employs TRBV28 and TRBJ2-1; D unresolved. Germline values: CDR1 MDHEN, CDR2 SYDVKM. The CDR3 has 15 residues. Trimming cost V 4 bases and J 3 bases, with 13 bases left between them. In DNA, the CDR3 is TGTGCCAGCAGTTCAGCGATACTTCACTACAATGAGCAGTTCTTC. Translated: CASSSAILHYNEQFF.

This chain connects TRBV5-1 to TRBJ1-2; D is perhaps TRBD1 (5 bases). The CDR3 length is 15 residues. CDR1 and CDR2 (germline): SGHRS, YFSETQ. V shed 0 bases and J shed 3 bases, with 12 bases lying between them. The CDR3 bases are TGCGCCAGCAGCTTGGTCCGAGGGGACGACTATGGCTACACCTTC. This codes for CASSLVRGDDYGYTF. Complete variable domain (other parts from reference TRBV5-1 and TRBJ1-2): KAGVTQTPRYLIKTRGQQVTLSCSPISGHRSVSWYQQTPGQGLQFLFEYFSETQRNKGNFPGRFSGRQFSNSRSEMNVSTLELGDSALYLCASSLVRGDDYGYTFGSGTRLTVV.

This clone was recorded a few times. CDR3: CASSSLPPGYGYTF. CDR3 nucleotides: TGTGCCAGCAGCTCCCTCCCCCCCGGGTATGGCTACACCTTC. The chain carries TRBV11-2 and TRBJ1-2, with D hard to call. There are 14 residues in the CDR3. Between the trimmed V and J ends, which lost 4 bases and 5 bases, there was a span of 14 bases. The germline V gene has CDR1 SGHAT and CDR2 FQNNGV.

The J gene is TRBJ1-5, the V gene TRBV28; the D gene is possibly TRBD1 (5 bases). Trimming took 4 bases from V and 6 from J, leaving 7 bases between them. Germline CDR1 MDHEN, CDR2 SYDVKM. This CDR3 has 12 amino acids. This chain's CDR3 is CASSSGGQPQHF. CDR3 DNA sequence: TGTGCCAGCAGTTCGGGGGGTCAGCCCCAGCATTTT. Full variable domain (missing parts from reference TRBV28 and TRBJ1-5): DVKVTQSSRYLVKRTGEKVFLECVQDMDHENMFWYRQDPGLGLRLIYFSYDVKMKEKGDIPEGYSVSREKKERFSLILESASTNQTSMYLCASSSGGQPQHFGDGTRLSIL.

The chain links TRBV7-4 to TRBJ1-2, with unresolved D. This CDR3 is built from 12 residues. V was cut by 8 bases and J by 14 bases, with 21 bases left in between. Germline V gene lookup returns CDR1 SGHVT and CDR2 SQSDAQ. The CDR3 nucleotides are TGTGCCAGCGAGTGGGCAGACATCTTAGGTACCTTC. It codes for CASEWADILGTF.